This T cell receptor beta chain was sequenced for a study of blood T cell repertoires in COVID-19. For the study at large: Spain, Italy and the United States supplied samples that represented acute and convalescent COVID-19. From T cells, B-cell-depleted T cells, or PBMCs came the material, which was cDNA or gDNA.

Per the study methods: The authors estimated nucleated cell counts from reference gene primer amplification. Assay used: immunoSEQ multiplex PCR; TCRdb lists only in-frame clones, some missing. From that table come the V and J calls and clone size; the DNA was used to work out D and trimming. The sample carries about 100,000 clones, around nine tenths recorded once. Between the trimmed V and J ends, which lost 6 bases and 11 bases, there was a span of 17 bases. The CDR3 is 12 amino acids. The sample consisted of peripheral blood. The clonotype originates from a man between 65 and 80 years old with acute or convalescent COVID-19. The rearrangement joins TRBV12-3 or TRBV12-4 to TRBJ2-7; TRBD1 is a possible D gene (7 bases). CDR3: CASSPGRQGEYF. CDR3 coding DNA: TGTGCCAGCAGCCCCGGGAGACAGGGAGAGTACTTC.